This TCR beta chain appears in the sequencing data of a study of blood T cell repertoires in COVID-19. Study information: The origin of the acute and convalescent COVID-19 samples was the United States, Italy and Spain.

Per germline, CDR1 LGHDT and CDR2 YNNKEL (reference sequence). The CDR3 is 16 amino acids. V shed 4 bases and J 4 bases; nucleotides not matched to a gene: 12. In the source study's methods: Estimation of nucleated cell counts was performed using reference gene primer amplification. Assay: immunoSEQ multiplex PCR; the TCRdb copy retains only in-frame clones and omits some. That table is the source of V, J and clone size, and D and trimming were worked out from the DNA. The sample holds around 250,000 clones, roughly 84% seen once. The sequencing input was peripheral blood. The chain joins TRBV3-1 (or the pseudogene TRBV3-2) to TRBJ2-5; 7 nucleotides align to TRBD1. The TCR originated in a middle-aged woman who had recovered from COVID-19. The CDR3 nucleotides read TGTGCCAGCAGCCTTCGTAAGACAGGGATTGGAGAGACCCAGTACTTC. It translates to CASSLRKTGIGETQYF.